The present T cell receptor beta chain was sequenced within a study of cytomegalovirus exposure and HLA in healthy donors. Vbeta (60) and Jbeta (13) primers were used in the PCR. Profiling relied on immunoSEQ multiplex PCR, and the TCRdb table lists in-frame clones only, not all of them. The sample holds about 160,000 clones, approximately 80% seen once. The V gene's germline CDR1 is MNHNS and CDR2 SASEGT. V shed 1 base and J shed 8 bases, with 8 bases lying between them. The CDR3 runs 12 residues. This clone has just a few counts. The antigen is undetermined. Study observations and caveats: Cytomegalovirus status was reportedly diagnosed by the classifier with high sensitivity and specificity. The productive fraction for most TCR beta V segments was about 90% or about 30% in an earlier analysis. Donors belonging to an Asian-associated ancestry cluster reportedly showed fewer N-insertions in productive TCRs than the roughly 700-donor mean, according to what a later analysis found.

Sequencing input: PBMCs. V and J are TRBV6-1 and TRBJ1-1; D ambiguous. The clonotype comes from a boy aged 2 to 9 in good health and CMV-seronegative. CDR3 sequence: CASSEGGREAFF. The DNA of the CDR3 is TGTGCCAGCAGTGAAGGAGGTAGAGAAGCTTTCTTT.